The subject of this entry is one T cell receptor beta chain. This clone appeared a single time. Its recognized antigen is unknown. Mismatch with germline at one junction end may stem from a read error. The time point label here, explained by the study, means: week 35, safety follow-up. Each vaccine dose was 300 ug of a 20-mer mutant IDH1 peptide in Montanide, given subcutaneously with topical imiquimod. Patients were given eight vaccinations, in weeks 1, 3, 5, 7, 11, 15, 19 and 23, which matched visits V03 through V10. The donors had newly diagnosed IDH1-mutant astrocytomas of WHO grade 3 or 4 that showed loss of nuclear ATRX. The samples were drawn from NOA16, a multicentre, single-arm, open-label phase I trial in Germany that tested a mutant IDH1 peptide vaccine in humans for the first time. Genomic DNA for TCRB sequencing was isolated from EDTA blood with the DNeasy Blood and Tissue Kit. The data originate from a study of a mutant IDH1 vaccine in newly diagnosed glioma (dated by TCRdb to the early 2020s). About the study as a whole: Vaccination was initiated 4-6 weeks after radiotherapy alone, or concurrently with temozolomide cycles in the chemotherapy-containing groups. For exploratory analyses, about two dozen treated patients had longitudinal TCRB deep sequencing done wherever samples were available. Of the approximately 34 patients who were treated, approximately 60% were male and roughly 38% were female, and the mean age was approximately 40 years. Visit V12 was the week-35 safety follow-up and visit V13 was the week-47 end of study. Peripheral blood was drawn at six visits: V03 (baseline), V05, V07, V10, V12 and V13. Before enrollment, most patients had been given radiochemotherapy with temozolomide as standard therapy, while the rest had received either radiotherapy alone or temozolomide alone.

The germline V gene provides CDR1 MDHEN and CDR2 SYDVKM. The CDR3 goes from the cysteine to the phenylalanine over 12 residues. Only CDR3 DNA is held: 36 bases, read in frame from base 1. Library generation was performed with the immunoSEQ multiplex PCR assay. The hsTCRB Kit was used according to the manufacturer's protocol to amplify rearranged TCR beta chain sequences. TCRB libraries were sequenced on an Illumina MiSeq. Per the source publication's procedure: The kit vendor's proprietary platform handled demultiplexing, trimming and gene mapping. TCRdb carries this immuneACCESS record with in-frame sequences only. Its versions omit some clonotypes, under half of them owing to an unresolved V gene in the studies checked, with the rest unexplained. D and trimming were read from the DNA, whereas the V and J calls and clone size are those reported in that table. Across this sample there are approximately 60,000 clones, with around 85% seen only once. The leading ten clones occupy roughly 1.6% of the sample.

The paper as a whole reports these results and caveats: No apparent relationship was observed between pseudoprogression and alterations in the top peripheral T cell clonotypes detected by TCRB sequencing. Availability determined which PBMC samples were chosen for TCRB deep sequencing. According to the authors, sample limitations meant that analyses of patient blood samples could not be reproduced. Vaccine-induced immune responses across multiple MHC alleles were detected in around 92% of patients.

This TCR came from a man aged 40-49 years with glioma. The chain is encoded by TRBV28 joined to TRBJ2-7, with TRBD2 matching 9 junction bases. This specimen was PBMCs, taken from a glioma patient whose treatment included an IDH1 peptide vaccine. The bases are TGTGCCAGCAGGACCGCGGCGGTAGCGGGGGTCTTC. Protein translation: CASRTAAVAGVF. Supplemented by the reference TRBV28 and TRBJ2-7 proteins around the CDR3, the complete variable domain is DVKVTQSSRYLVKRTGEKVFLECVQDMDHENMFWYRQDPGLGLRLIYFSYDVKMKEKGDIPEGYSVSREKKERFSLILESASTNQTSMYLCASRTAAVAGVFGPGTRLTVT.